Below, 4 T cell receptor beta chains from the same sample are listed, as sequenced in a study of blood T cell repertoires in COVID-19. Method: immunoSEQ multiplex PCR; TCRdb's copy keeps in-frame clones and lacks some. The table has more than 200,000 clones, around 84% seen once. Sample: peripheral blood. The receptor set was obtained from a man between 60 and 75 years old with acute or convalescent COVID-19.

A few counts support this clone. J is TRBJ1-5 and V is TRBV6-5; D not resolved. The CDR3 is made up of 14 amino acids. Trimming left V 2 bases short and J 3 bases short, with 8 bases between. Germline loops: CDR1 MNHEY, CDR2 SVGAGI. In nucleotides, the CDR3 is TGTGCCAGCAGTTACACCGGTTACAATCAGCCCCAGCATTTT. It codes for CASSYTGYNQPQHF.

This chain links TRBV7-9 with TRBJ2-3, with D possibly matching TRBD2 (5 bases). There are 15 residues in the CDR3. Trimming shortened V by 6 bases and J by 0 bases, and 13 bases separated the two germline ends. Germline V gene data show CDR1 as SEHNR and CDR2 as FQNEAQ (reference sequence). The CDR3 DNA reads TGTGCCAGCAGTCCTAGATGGACTAGCACAGATACGCAGTATTTT. Protein: CASSPRWTSTDTQYF.

This clone was seen only a few times. This chain uses TRBV7-3 with TRBJ2-3; D uncertain. Germline V lookup: CDR1 SGHTA, CDR2 FQGTGA. Trimming removed 2 bases at V and 2 bases at J, with 5 bases between. The CDR3 is 13 amino acids. Here the CDR3 reads CASSLQVTDTQYF. In DNA, the CDR3 is TGTGCCAGCAGCTTACAGGTCACAGATACGCAGTATTTT.

V is TRBV14 and J is TRBJ1-1, with 8 bases aligning to TRBD1. From germline, CDR1 is SGHDN and CDR2 FVKESK. Trimming removed 2 bases from V and 11 bases from J; junction bases left unmatched: 7. The CDR3 contains 13 residues. The CDR3 here is CASSQLTGESAFF. The CDR3 nucleotides read TGTGCCAGCAGCCAACTGACAGGGGAGAGCGCTTTCTTT.